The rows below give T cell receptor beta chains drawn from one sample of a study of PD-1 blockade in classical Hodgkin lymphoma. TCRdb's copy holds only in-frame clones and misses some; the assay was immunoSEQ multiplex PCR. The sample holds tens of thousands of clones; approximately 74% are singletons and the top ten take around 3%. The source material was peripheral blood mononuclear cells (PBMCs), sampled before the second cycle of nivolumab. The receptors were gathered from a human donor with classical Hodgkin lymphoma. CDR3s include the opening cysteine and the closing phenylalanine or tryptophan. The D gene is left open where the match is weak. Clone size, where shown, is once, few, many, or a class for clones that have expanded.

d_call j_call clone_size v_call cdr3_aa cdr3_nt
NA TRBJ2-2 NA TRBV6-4 CASSFDWRTGELFF TGTGCCAGCAGTTTCGACTGGAGGACCGGGGAGCTGTTTTTT
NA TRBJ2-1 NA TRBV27 CASRRDPYNEQFF TGTGCCAGCAGGAGGGACCCATACAATGAGCAGTTCTTC
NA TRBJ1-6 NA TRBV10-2 CASSPTGYRSPLHF TGCGCCAGCAGCCCAACAGGGTACAGGTCACCCCTCCACTTT
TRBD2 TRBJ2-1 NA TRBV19 CASSIAGGGPEQFF TGTGCCAGTAGTATAGCTGGGGGAGGGCCCGAGCAGTTCTTC
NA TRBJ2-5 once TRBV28 CASSLWRGAQETQYF TGTGCCAGCAGTTTATGGCGAGGGGCCCAAGAGACCCAGTACTTC
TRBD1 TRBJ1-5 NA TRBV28 CASYSTGAGNQPQHF TGTGCCAGCTATTCGACAGGGGCCGGCAATCAGCCCCAGCATTTT
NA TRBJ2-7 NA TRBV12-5 CALSEDTSYEQYF TGTGCCCTTTCCGAAGACACCAGCTACGAGCAGTACTTC
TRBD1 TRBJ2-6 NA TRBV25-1 CASSTSTGDTSGANVLTF TGTGCCAGCAGTACCTCGACAGGGGACACCTCTGGGGCCAACGTCCTGACTTTC
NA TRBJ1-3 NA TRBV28 CASSPGNTIYF TGTGCCAGCTCCCCTGGAAACACCATATATTTT
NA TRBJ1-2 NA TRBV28 CASNQPGPGGGYTF TGTGCCAGCAACCAGCCTGGGCCGGGAGGGGGCTACACCTTC
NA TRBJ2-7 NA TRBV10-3 CAIAGGAAYEQYF TGTGCCATCGCGGGCGGGGCCGCCTACGAGCAGTACTTC
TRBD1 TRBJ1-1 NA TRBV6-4 CASSLTGGSNTEAFF TGTGCCAGCAGCCTGACAGGGGGCTCGAACACTGAAGCTTTCTTT
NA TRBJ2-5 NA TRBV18 CASSMQVYQETQYF TGTGCCAGCTCAATGCAAGTGTACCAAGAGACCCAGTACTTC
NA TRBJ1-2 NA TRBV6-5 CASSYGTYSNYGYTF TGTGCCAGCAGTTACGGGACATATTCTAACTATGGCTACACCTTC
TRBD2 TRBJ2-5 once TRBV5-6 CASSLVRGAKQETQYF TGTGCCAGCAGCTTGGTGCGGGGGGCCAAGCAAGAGACCCAGTACTTC